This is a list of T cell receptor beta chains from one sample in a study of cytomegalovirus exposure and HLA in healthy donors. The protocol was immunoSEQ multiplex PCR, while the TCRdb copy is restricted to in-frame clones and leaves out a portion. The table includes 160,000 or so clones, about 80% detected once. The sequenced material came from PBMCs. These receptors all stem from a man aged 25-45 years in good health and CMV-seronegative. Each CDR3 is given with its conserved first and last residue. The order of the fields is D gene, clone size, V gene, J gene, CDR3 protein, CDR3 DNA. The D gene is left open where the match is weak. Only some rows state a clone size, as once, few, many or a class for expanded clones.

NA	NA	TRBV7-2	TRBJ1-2	CASSSSTGTHYGYTF	TGTGCCAGCAGCTCTAGTACAGGGACACACTATGGCTACACCTTC
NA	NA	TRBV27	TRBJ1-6	CASTSREGRSPLHF	TGTGCCAGCACCTCGAGGGAGGGTCGGTCACCCCTCCACTTT
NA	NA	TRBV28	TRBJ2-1	CASTFPGDEQFF	TGTGCCAGCACCTTCCCGGGGGATGAGCAGTTCTTC
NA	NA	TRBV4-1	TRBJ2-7	CASSGPGSYEQYF	TGCGCCAGCTCAGGACCCGGGAGCTACGAGCAGTACTTC
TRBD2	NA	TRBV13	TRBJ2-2	CASSPRGGRGELFF	TGTGCCAGCAGCCCCCGGGGGGGCCGAGGGGAGCTGTTTTTT
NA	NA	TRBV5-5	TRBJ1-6	CASSAGVSPSPLHF	TGTGCCAGCAGCGCGGGGGTGAGTCCTTCACCCCTCCACTTT
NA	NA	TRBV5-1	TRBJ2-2	CASSLEGFNTGELFF	TGCGCCAGCAGCTTGGAGGGGTTCAACACCGGGGAGCTGTTTTTT
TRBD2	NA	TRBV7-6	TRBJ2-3	CASSLGIGRAVDTQYF	TGTGCCAGCAGCTTAGGGATCGGGAGGGCTGTAGATACGCAGTATTTT
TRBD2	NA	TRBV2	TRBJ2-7	CASSERAGGGEIYEQYF	TGTGCCAGCAGTGAACGGGCGGGAGGGGGGGAAATCTACGAGCAGTACTTC
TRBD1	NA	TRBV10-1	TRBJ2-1	CASSEGGQGRNNEQFF	TGCGCCAGCAGTGAAGGAGGACAGGGGAGGAACAATGAGCAGTTCTTC
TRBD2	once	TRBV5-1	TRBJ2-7	CASSLEAGRSYEQYF	TGCGCCAGCAGCTTGGAAGCGGGAAGATCCTACGAGCAGTACTTC
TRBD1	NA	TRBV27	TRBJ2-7	CASTRDRTYEQYF	TGTGCCAGCACCAGGGACAGGACCTACGAGCAGTACTTC
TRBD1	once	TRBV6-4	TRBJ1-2	CASSDGPGQEGGYTF	TGTGCCAGCAGTGATGGGCCGGGACAGGAAGGGGGCTACACCTTC
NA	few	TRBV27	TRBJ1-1	CASSFVRGTEAFF	TGTGCCAGCAGTTTTGTTAGAGGCACTGAAGCTTTCTTT
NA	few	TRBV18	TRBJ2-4	CASSPWGEGSYF	NA
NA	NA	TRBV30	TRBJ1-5	CAWSEGEIQPQHF	TGTGCCTGGTCGGAGGGAGAGATTCAGCCCCAGCATTTT
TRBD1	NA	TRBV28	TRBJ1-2	CASRGTEHYGYTF	TGTGCCAGCAGGGGGACAGAACACTATGGCTACACCTTC
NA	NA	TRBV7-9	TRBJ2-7	CASSLYEQYF	TGTGCCAGCAGCCTCTACGAGCAGTACTTC
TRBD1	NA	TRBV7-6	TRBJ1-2	CASSSRRGQGPDGYTF	TGTGCCAGCAGCTCCCGGAGGGGACAGGGCCCTGATGGCTACACCTTC
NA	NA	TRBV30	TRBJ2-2	CAWSNYGELFF	TGTGCCTGGAGTAATTACGGGGAGCTGTTTTTT
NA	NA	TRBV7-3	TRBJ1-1	CASSYSAGDDTEAFF	TGTGCCAGCAGCTACTCAGCAGGGGACGACACTGAAGCTTTCTTT
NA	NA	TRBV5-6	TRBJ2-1	CASSLPWGSLNEQFF	TGTGCCAGCAGCTTACCCTGGGGCTCCCTCAATGAGCAGTTCTTC
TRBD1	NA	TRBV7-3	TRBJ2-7	CASSTDRGNEQYF	TGTGCCAGCAGCACTGACAGGGGAAACGAGCAGTACTTC
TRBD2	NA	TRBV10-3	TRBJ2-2	CAISEEAGGPAGELFF	TGTGCCATCAGTGAGGAAGCGGGAGGGCCGGCCGGGGAGCTGTTTTTT
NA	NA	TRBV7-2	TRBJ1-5	CASSLVGTNSNQPQHF	TGTGCCAGCAGCTTAGTGGGCACAAATAGCAATCAGCCCCAGCATTTT
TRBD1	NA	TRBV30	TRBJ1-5	CAWRRVGGGGNQSQHF	TGTGCCTGGAGGAGGGTAGGCGGAGGGGGCAATCAGTCCCAGCATTTT
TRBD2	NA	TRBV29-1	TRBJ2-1	CSVQGLAGVNEQFF	TGCAGCGTTCAAGGACTAGCGGGAGTTAATGAGCAGTTCTTC
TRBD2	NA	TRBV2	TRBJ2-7	CATVLLAGGSGEQYF	TGTGCCACCGTGCTACTAGCGGGGGGGTCCGGGGAGCAGTACTTC
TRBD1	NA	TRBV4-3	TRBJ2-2	CASSHRVQGAQGELFF	TGCGCCAGCAGCCACCGAGTACAGGGGGCGCAAGGGGAGCTGTTTTTT
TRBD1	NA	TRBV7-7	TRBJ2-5	CASSSQTGGIVETQYF	TGTGCCAGCAGCTCCCAGACAGGGGGGATTGTGGAGACCCAGTACTTC
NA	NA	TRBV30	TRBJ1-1	CAWSVLNGGRTEAFF	TGTGCCTGGAGTGTACTGAACGGGGGTAGGACTGAAGCTTTCTTT
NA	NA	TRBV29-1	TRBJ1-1	CSVHRGSTNTEAFF	TGCAGCGTCCACCGCGGGTCGACGAACACTGAAGCTTTCTTT
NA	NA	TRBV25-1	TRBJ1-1	CASSEFGNTEAFF	TGTGCCAGCAGTGAGTTCGGGAACACTGAAGCTTTCTTT
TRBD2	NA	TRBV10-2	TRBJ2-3	CASRGSGGATDTQYF	TGCGCCAGCAGGGGGAGCGGGGGGGCCACAGATACGCAGTATTTT
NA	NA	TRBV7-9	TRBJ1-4	CASSLPPRLNEKLFF	TGTGCCAGCAGCTTACCGCCAAGACTTAATGAAAAACTGTTTTTT
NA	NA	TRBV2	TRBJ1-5	CASRQFNQPQHF	TGTGCCAGCAGACAGTTCAATCAGCCCCAGCATTTT
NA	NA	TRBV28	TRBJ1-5	CASSFHPQGGNQPQHF	TGTGCCAGCAGTTTTCATCCACAGGGTGGCAATCAGCCCCAGCATTTT
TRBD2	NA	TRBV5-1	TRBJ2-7	CASSLRLAAVYEQYF	TGCGCCAGCAGCTTGCGACTAGCGGCGGTCTACGAGCAGTACTTC
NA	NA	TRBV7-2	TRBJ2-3	CASVPRGSTDTQYF	TGTGCTTCAGTCCCCCGGGGGAGCACAGATACGCAGTATTTT
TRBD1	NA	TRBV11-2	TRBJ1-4	CASSDRVVGEKLFF	TGTGCCAGCAGCGACAGGGTGGTTGGTGAAAAACTGTTTTTT
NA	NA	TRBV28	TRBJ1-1	CASSFLRRDPEAFF	TGTGCCAGCAGTTTCCTGCGTCGGGATCCTGAAGCTTTCTTT
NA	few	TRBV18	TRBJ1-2	CASSPQPGTGPNYGYTF	TGTGCCAGCTCACCACAACCCGGAACAGGGCCTAACTATGGCTACACCTTC